The sequence of this TCR beta chain was determined in a study of esophageal squamous cell carcinoma under preoperative chemotherapy. Turning to the study itself: TCR repertoires were profiled from both peripheral blood T cells and tumor-infiltrating lymphocytes.

Comment on this clonotype: Its antigen is not known. At one of its ends the junction is not consistent with the germline gene, which may arise from a read error.

Germline V gives CDR1 MNHNS, CDR2 SASEGT. The CDR3 sequence is 13 residues long. A single record per CDR3 protein comes from TCRdb applying MiXCR to the PCR reads. The profile shows approximately 10,000 distinct CDR3 sequences, over 40% of them singletons. Specified time point: after preoperative PTX-NDP chemotherapy. Findings of the study overall: Abundant clones tended to shrink rather than expand after paclitaxel-nedaplatin. After treatment, tumor-infiltrating lymphocytes apparently came partly from blood T cells.

This specimen was acquired from a patient given preoperative chemotherapy. This TCR was recovered from a human donor with esophageal squamous cell carcinoma. The donor label of this sample is uncertain. J is TRBJ2-1 and V is TRBV6-1; the D gene could be TRBD1 or TRBD2 (5 bases each). In nucleotides, the CDR3 is TGTGCCAGGGGGGTGGGCGCCGAAAATACTCAGTATTTC. This sequence encodes CARGVGAENTQYF.